This T cell receptor beta chain was captured by sequencing in a study of shared clonotypes between healthy human individuals. Germline CDR1 and CDR2: SGHTA and FQGNSA. The CDR3 is 15 amino acids. Trimming removed 4 bases at V and 4 bases at J, with 15 bases between. Data came from immunoSEQ multiplex PCR; TCRdb stores just in-frame clones and leaves some out. The table has 2,100,000 or so clones, under 97% seen once. V is TRBV7-2 and J is TRBJ2-3; TRBD2 might be the D (7 bases). This receptor was identified in a man in his late teens or twenties in good health. Sequenced: naive CD4+ T cells sorted from blood. Subset indicated: CD45RA+ positively selected. This CDR3 is CASSSVGGASDTQYF. CDR3 nucleotides: TGTGCCAGCAGCTCTGTGGGGGGGGCCTCAGATACGCAGTATTTT.